This T cell receptor beta chain derives from a study of shared clonotypes between healthy human individuals (dated by TCRdb to between 2020 and 2021). With regard to the full study: The cohort comprised a couple of women and a few men aged 18 to 49 years. Per donor, three plates each were used for CD4 naive and CD4 memory, two for CD8 naive, and one for CD8 memory. The study deeply sequenced blood TCR repertoires of five healthy adults to estimate repertoire size and the extent of clonotype sharing between individuals. To increase sequencing depth and limit assay-specific biases, different laboratories used diverse techniques to prepare libraries and sequence TCR repertoires. Between about 0.94 and 10 billion PBMCs per donor were obtained by leukapheresis. The paper's findings and limits, for the study overall: Compared with non-shared clonotypes, the clonotypes found in all four sorted-subset donors had higher generation probabilities. Sampling was restricted to blood, and TCR repertoires in tissue are likely to differ from TCR repertoires in blood. When a few donors were compared, the shared fraction of clonotypes was about 5.2% for naive CD4, 3.5% to 4% for naive CD8, 2% to 2.5% for memory CD4, and 0.35% to 0.4% for memory CD8. The genetic and exposure-history diversity represented was limited by the small number of donors. Rarefaction of sorted-subset datasets indicated incomplete sequencing despite the large sequencing depth. Pairwise subsampling led to the expectation that sequencing depth would affect the degree of clonotype sharing among donors. Larger estimated clonotype richness was generally found for naive subsets than for memory subsets.

The donors were healthy, HIV-negative adults with no recently reported acute infections or vaccinations. All donors were Caucasian adults living in Nashville, Tennessee, USA. Magnetic negative selection was used to enrich CD4+ T cells, after which naive cells were positively selected on CD45RA and the negative fraction became the memory subset. Blood was collected by leukapheresis, and PBMCs were isolated by Ficoll-Histopaque density gradient centrifugation and then cryopreserved in liquid nitrogen vapor phase. Analytical flow cytometry was used to check the purity and quantity of each magnetically sorted T cell population. Each sorted fraction had its genomic DNA isolated and then quantified by UV absorbance on a Nanodrop 2000c. CDR1 and CDR2 are drawn from the germline V gene (reference sequence): MNHEY, SMNVEV. V loses 2 bases, J loses 5 bases, and the germline ends lie 18 bases apart. From cysteine to phenylalanine, the CDR3 is 17 amino acids long. Here the CDR3 DNA is all that survives: 51 bases in frame from base 1.

TCR CDR3 regions were amplified from genomic DNA by multiplex PCR using the deep immunoSEQ assay. Extracted genomic DNA from each cell subset was distributed evenly across all wells of several immunoSEQ 96-well plates, and each plate was treated as a replicate. For sorted subsets, approximately 210 ng of genomic DNA, equivalent to some 30,000 T cell genomes, went into each replicate PCR. Purified libraries were measured with a Qubit 3.0 fluorometer, size-checked on a Bioanalyzer 2100, and measured again with the KAPA Library Quantification kit. Each immunoSEQ 96-well plate was sequenced on its own single-read 150-cycle Illumina NextSeq 550 flow cell. The paper's processing steps were these. Because only junctional sequences without quality scores were contained in the immunoSEQ output, filtering matching that applied to full-length reads could not be performed. To assign V/J genes and CDR3, sequences were annotated against IMGT germline references using PyIR, a Python wrapper for IgBLAST v1.9. Reads with weak V/J assignments (E-value above 1e-6), missing CDR3, stop codons, out-of-frame junctions, or ambiguous translated residues were removed. V3J clonotypes were defined by identical inferred V gene, J gene, and CDR3 amino acid sequence. Percentage overlap between repertoires was calculated by dividing the number of shared unique clonotypes by the size of the smaller repertoire. Richness of each repertoire was evaluated using RTK rarefaction, the Chao1 estimator, and Recon v2.1 estimates of unobserved clonotypes. Generation probabilities for all TCRbeta clonotypes obtained by the gDNA method from four donors were computed using OLGA. TCRdb mirrors the immuneACCESS table, restricted to in-frame sequences. Some clones are absent from its copies; in checked studies, under half trace to an unresolved V gene, and the reason for the others is unknown. V, J and clone size reflect that table, while D and trimming were determined from the DNA. In this sample the table shows a few million clones, 85% to 95% of which occur a single time. The top ten clonotypes cover approximately 0.4% of the sample.

As for this clone: The specificity of this receptor is unknown. Base-call qualities are not available, and no considerably larger clone is one nucleotide away.

The source of this sequence is a man in his late teens or twenties in good health. Some clones in this sample may be carry-over from other donors' samples. The sequenced material came from naive CD4+ T cells from PBMCs. The cell subset or site label on this specimen signifies: CD45RA+ positively selected. The receptor chain draws on TRBV27 and TRBJ1-4; a tentative D call is TRBD1 (5 bases match). CDR3 loop: CASSLLKSGGRNEKLFF. The nucleotide sequence is TGTGCCAGCAGTTTACTCAAATCTGGGGGGAGAAATGAAAAACTGTTTTTT. Beyond the CDR3, the reference TRBV27 and TRBJ1-4 genes provide the residues; the full variable domain reads: EAQVTQNPRYLITVTGKKLTVTCSQNMNHEYMSWYRQDPGLGLRQIYYSMNVEVTDKGDVPEGYKVSRKEKRNFPLILESPSPNQTSLYFCASSLLKSGGRNEKLFFGSGTQLSVL.